One sample yielded the 15 T cell receptor beta chains listed below, sequenced in a study of blood T cell repertoires in COVID-19. Profiling relied on immunoSEQ multiplex PCR, and the TCRdb table lists in-frame clones only, not all of them. Among about 140,000 clones listed, 65% to 85% were seen once. The sequencing input was peripheral blood. All receptors derive from a human donor in a cohort sampled during active COVID-19.

The V gene is TRBV19, the J gene TRBJ2-1; 10 bases are shared with TRBD2. The CDR3 has 18 amino acids. The V gene end was trimmed by 4 bases and the J gene end by 2 bases; junction bases not matched to a gene: 11. Germline-derived CDR1 and CDR2 are LNHDA and SQIVND (reference sequence). In DNA, the CDR3 is TGTGCCAGTAGTACTCGAGTAGCGGGGGGATACGCCTACAATGAGCAGTTCTTC. As protein: CASSTRVAGGYAYNEQFF.

In DNA, the CDR3 is TGTGCCAGCAGTGATGAGGGAAAAAACATTCAGTACTTC. The encoded protein is CASSDEGKNIQYF. The J gene is TRBJ2-4, the V gene TRBV6-1, with D possibly TRBD2 on 5 matching bases. Trimming stripped 3 bases from V and 4 bases from J, with 7 bases between. The V gene's germline CDR1 is MNHNS and CDR2 SASEGT. The CDR3 is made up of 13 amino acids.

The chain has TRBV29-1 and TRBJ1-3; no definite D call. CDR1 and CDR2 from the germline V gene are SQVTM and ANQGSEA. The CDR3 is made up of 14 amino acids. The germline V and J ends were trimmed by 0 bases and 0 bases, with 6 bases remaining between them. The CDR3 DNA reads as TGCAGCGTTGAAGATAGAGTCTCTGGAAACACCATATATTTT. This sequence encodes CSVEDRVSGNTIYF.

The chain combines TRBV7-9 with TRBJ1-1, with TRBD1 identical over 12 bases. Trimming removed 5 bases from V and 8 bases from J; junction bases left unmatched: 6. This CDR3 has 14 amino acids. Germline assignment: CDR1 SEHNR and CDR2 FQNEAQ (reference sequence). In nucleotides, the CDR3 is TGTGCCAGCAGCGCCCGGGACAGGGGGCTGGAAGCTTTCTTT. This translates into CASSARDRGLEAFF. Together with reference TRBV7-9 and TRBJ1-1, the CDR3 gives the full variable domain: DTGVSQNPRHKITKRGQNVTFRCDPISEHNRLYWYRQTLGQGPEFLTYFQNEAQLEKSRLLSDRFSAERPKGSFSTLEIQRTEQGDSAMYLCASSARDRGLEAFFGQGTRLTVV.

The CDR3 DNA sequence: TGTGCCAGCACCGGGGACAGGTCATTGGGCAAAAACATTCAGTACTTC. Protein sequence: CASTGDRSLGKNIQYF. The rearrangement uses TRBV2 and TRBJ2-4, with TRBD1 matching over 8 bases. Germline loops: CDR1 SNHLY, CDR2 FYNNEI. With V trimmed by 7 bases and J by 3 bases, 11 bases remained unmatched. The CDR3 totals 16 residues.

This chain connects TRBV6-5 to TRBJ1-2; possibly TRBD1 for D (5 bases). Germline CDR1 and CDR2: MNHEY and SVGAGI. Trimming removed 5 bases from V and 6 bases from J, with 19 bases in between. CDR3 length equals 15 residues. The CDR3 DNA reads as TGTGCCAGCAGTCCCCTCGGGAGGGGCTTAGATGGCTACACCTTC. This codes for CASSPLGRGLDGYTF.

CDR3 loop: CASRLTGAPNEQFF. The CDR3 DNA follows: TGTGCCAGCAGACTGACAGGGGCTCCCAATGAGCAGTTCTTC. The genes are TRBV5-5 and TRBJ2-1; 8 nucleotides line up with TRBD1. The J segment lost 6 bases and the V segment lost 5 bases, leaving 7 bases of the junction unmatched. The CDR3 totals 14 residues. Germline V lookup: CDR1 SGHKS, CDR2 YYEKEE (reference sequence).

This chain links TRBV24-1 with TRBJ2-2, with TRBD2 matching over 11 bases. Germline lookup yields CDR1 KGHDR and CDR2 SFDVKD. The V segment lost 2 bases and the J segment 6 bases; nucleotides outside the gene matches: 7. The CDR3 contains 17 residues. In DNA, the CDR3 is TGTGCCACCAGTGATTCCATCCTAGCGGGGGGATCCGGGGAGCTGTTTTTT. Translating it yields CATSDSILAGGSGELFF.

The CDR3 region is CASRQDRGRHTEAFF. In DNA, the CDR3 is TGTGCCAGCAGGCAGGACAGGGGACGACACACTGAAGCTTTCTTT. The chain employs TRBV7-2 and TRBJ1-1; 9 bases are shared with TRBD1. This CDR3 is built from 15 residues. The V segment lost 6 bases and the J segment 3 bases; nucleotides outside the gene matches: 8. Germline assignment: CDR1 SGHTA and CDR2 FQGNSA.

The J gene is TRBJ2-5, the V gene TRBV12-3 or TRBV12-4; maybe TRBD2 (5 bases). Trimming removed 6 bases at V and 2 bases at J, with 10 bases between. The CDR3 consists of 13 residues. In DNA, the CDR3 is TGTGCCAGCAGAACACTAGAACAAGAGACCCAGTACTTC. This gives the protein CASRTLEQETQYF.

This sequence joins TRBV5-1 and TRBJ2-3; TRBD1 matches at 9 bases. This CDR3 contains 14 residues. The germline V gene encodes CDR1 SGHRS and CDR2 YFSETQ. Unmatched junction bases numbered 2, after V lost 4 bases and J lost 2 bases. The CDR3, as DNA: TGCGCCAGCAGCCGGGACAGGGACACAGATACGCAGTATTTT. Encoded protein: CASSRDRDTDTQYF.

This chain connects TRBV5-1 to TRBJ1-1; D unresolved. Trimming shortened V by 4 bases and J by 1 base, and 11 bases separated the two germline ends. Germline CDR1 SGHRS, CDR2 YFSETQ. The CDR3 is 14 amino acids. CDR3 DNA: TGCGCCAGCAGCCGCTGGCGGGGGAACACTGAAGCTTTCTTT. Protein product: CASSRWRGNTEAFF.

The chain uses TRBV2 and TRBJ2-2; D not certain. The CDR3 consists of 14 residues. Germline CDR1 is SNHLY and CDR2 is FYNNEI. V gave up 7 bases and J gave up 0 bases, with 9 bases separating them. DNA for the CDR3: TGTGCCAGCATTGCGCCATCGAACACCGGGGAGCTGTTTTTT. It specifies CASIAPSNTGELFF.

This clone was picked up one time. DNA of the CDR3: TGTGCCAGCAGTTATTCGCGGTTGGGGCCCTCGAACACCGGGGAGCTGTTTTTT. It codes for CASSYSRLGPSNTGELFF. The chain couples TRBV11-2 to TRBJ2-2, with D possibly TRBD1 on 5 matching bases. Germline CDR1 SGHAT, CDR2 FQNNGV. This CDR3 contains 18 residues. Trimming removed 6 bases at V and 0 bases at J, with 20 bases between.

The chain recombines TRBV28 with TRBJ1-6; 8 bases are shared with TRBD1. The germline V gene encodes CDR1 MDHEN and CDR2 SYDVKM. CDR3 length: 13 amino acids. The J segment lost 8 bases and the V segment lost 6 bases, leaving 3 bases of the junction unmatched. The CDR3 spells CASREQGDSPLHF. The CDR3 DNA reads TGTGCCAGCAGGGAACAGGGGGATTCACCCCTCCACTTT.